This TCR beta chain was documented in a study of HIV-infected patients and healthy controls. Study results and caveats: Comparisons were complicated because patients and controls had unequal numbers of distinct sequences. Compared with controls, mean Gini indices were significantly raised in HIV-infected repertoires, possibly indicating oligoclonality. MAIT alpha-chain CDR3s were frequent in healthy controls, depleted in HIV+.

Germline V lookup: CDR1 LGHNT, CDR2 FRNRAP. The CDR3 is 13 amino acids. J was trimmed by 6 bases and V by 1 base; bases with no gene match: 0. About 500 ng RNA was reverse transcribed with alpha and beta constant-region primers. Separate chain-specific third strand synthesis with multiplexing indices produced the alpha and beta libraries. Second strand DNA was synthesized using a primer at the SP2 site. TCRdb processed the 5' RACE reads anew with MiXCR; each CDR3 protein has one entry. The sample includes 18,000 or so distinct CDR3 sequences, approximately 8.3% seen only once; the top ten take 6.5%. About this clonotype itself: Its antigen is still unknown.

No cell fractionation was done, so the repertoire covers all unsorted peripheral blood T cells. The chain links TRBV12-5 to TRBJ2-1; 7 positions agree with TRBD2. Sequenced: blood. The source of this sequence is an adult in good health. CDR3 bases: TGTGCTAGTGGTTTGGCGGGAGGCAATGAGCAGTTCTTC. Translation: CASGLAGGNEQFF.